This T cell receptor beta chain was identified in a study of cytomegalovirus exposure and HLA in healthy donors (dated by TCRdb to the late 2010s). For the study in its entirety: An earlier analysis of 587 of the donors reported approximately 260 Gb of sequence data and 117 million unique TCR beta sequences obtained from about 179 million T cells. An early release covering roughly 580 HLA-typed donors comprised approximately 300 gigabases of sequencing data and tens of millions of unique TCR sequences. Among the roughly 410 genotyped donors, around 79% belonged to the genetic ancestry cluster associated with self-reported Caucasian donors. The study aimed to test whether cataloging public T cell receptors could reveal signatures of past pathogen exposure. The T cell repertoires of several hundred subjects were profiled by immunosequencing and related to cytomegalovirus serostatus. Besides the first cohort of under 700 subjects, a separate validation cohort made up of about 120 different subjects was used. To predict cytomegalovirus infection status, the study brought together high-throughput TCR immunosequencing, statistical association of individual TCRs with disease status, and machine learning. In a later analysis, previously published TCR beta repertoires from some 640 donors were re-analyzed and high-resolution HLA genotyping was added so that TCR occurrence patterns could be studied. Rather than drawing on any new phenotypic data, the later analysis identified candidate immune exposures from TCR beta sequences and the way those sequences occurred across donors. An earlier analysis of 587 of the donors used high-throughput TCR beta sequencing to judge whether each TCR beta V gene segment behaved as functional or pseudogenic. Donor age, sex, ethnicity and CMV serostatus were compiled alongside the repertoire data. In a later genetic analysis, genome-wide SNP genotypes for about 65% of the roughly 700 donors were used, and that subset was treated as a discovery cohort. All discovery cohort repertoires had been generated on a single sequencing platform. Class I and class II HLA loci were covered by the typing at four-digit resolution. Typing coverage varied by locus: about 620-630 donors for A, B, C, DRB1 and DQB1; around 560 for DQA1; 606 for DPA1; some 470 for DPB1. Several DR-DQ haplotypes were handled as single units for association and clustering because linkage in the cohort was strong. Among some 400 genotyped donors of the cohort, an average of around 250,000 unique TCR beta nucleotide sequences was sequenced per donor, of which 15% to 20% were non-productive.

About this clone itself: Its binding antigen is unknown. The input lacks base qualities; no much larger clone sits a single base away.

The cohort comprised 670 or so healthy bone marrow donors. All cohort members were sampled while nominally healthy, although unrecorded immune exposures were likely present. The donor tested CMV seronegative, placing the donor among the roughly 340 seronegative members of the cohort. Each donor provided a peripheral blood sample, and peripheral blood mononuclear cells were used for TCR beta sequencing. Genomic DNA extraction from the blood cell samples was performed with the Qiagen DNeasy Blood Extraction Kit. The library was obtained by the immunoSEQ multiplex PCR assay. For the multiplex PCR, a mixture combining 60 forward primers for TCR Vbeta segments and 13 reverse primers for TCR Jbeta segments was used. A multiplex PCR assay on genomic DNA amplified the CDR3 region of rearranged TCR beta genes. Amplified TCR beta libraries were sequenced as 87-base-pair reads on the Illumina HiSeq System. The source study handled its data this way. Across the 700 or so repertoires, a later analysis counted tens of millions of unique TCR beta chains, roughly 11 million of which were shared by at least two donors. A nearest-neighbor algorithm error-corrected the raw reads and collapsed the reads into unique sequences, merging closely related sequences to remove PCR and sequencing errors. CDR3 sequences were aligned to IMGT reference sequences to assign V, D and J gene segments. For a sequence to be retained, a match of at least six nucleotides to both a V gene segment and a J gene segment was required. Rearrangements were classified as productive when the CDR3 lacked stop codons and remained in frame with V and J, and all other rearrangements were classified as non-productive. Following IMGT convention, CDR3 was defined as the stretch from the second conserved V-encoded cysteine up to the conserved J-encoded phenylalanine. The earlier analysis of about 590 of the donors excluded sequences that lacked an unambiguous match to a single V gene segment. In an earlier analysis of approximately 550 of the donors, V segments were called functional above 56.7% productive rearrangements and were called segregating when the between-donor standard deviation exceeded 5%. A statistical classification framework was built for diagnosing cytomegalovirus status from the catalog of TCR beta chain sequences. A later analysis assigned V and J genes by comparing TCR nucleotide sequences with IMGT/GENE-DB human TR gene sequences. A later analysis assigned CDR3 sequences and most-parsimonious VDJ recombination scenarios with the TCRdist pipeline. In a later analysis, each TCR beta chain was defined by its CDR3 amino acid sequence together with its V-gene family, and reads without a unique V-gene family were excluded. To address suspected cross-contamination and a sequencing artifact, a later analysis removed approximately 600 highly shared, low-generation-probability nucleotide sequences. A later analysis calculated a clonal expansion index for each public chain from normalized within-repertoire ranks of inferred template counts. A later analysis computed generation probabilities with a VDJ recombination model fitted to out-of-frame rearrangements, and checked the results against IGoR. Hypergeometric tests were used in a later analysis to score TCR-TCR, TCR-HLA and TCR-CMV co-occurrence, with a repertoire-size bias correction applied to the TCR pairs. To estimate false discovery rates, a later analysis permuted the HLA or CMV assignments 20 times. In a later analysis, co-occurring TCRs were grouped with DBSCAN, and TCRdist sequence similarity was added when clustering was performed within HLA-allele-positive subsets. For co-occurrence clustering, repertoires with fewer than 30,000 or more than 120,000 public chains were excluded, along with roughly 5 repertoires with anomalous nucleotide sharing. The clones in this table, taken by TCRdb from immuneACCESS, are in-frame only. Not every clone is retained; where verified, under half of the shortfall comes from an unresolved V gene, and the cause of the rest is unknown. V, J and clone size were drawn from that table, and D and trimming were deduced from the DNA. This sample has about 120,000 clones in its table, and less than 90% of those were observed once. The top ten hold over 0.2% of the sample.

V ends up 5 bases short and J 3 bases short, with an unmatched junction base count of 6. CDR1 and CDR2 are drawn from the germline V gene: MDHEN, SYDVKM. There are 15 amino acids in the CDR3, from cysteine to phenylalanine inclusive. The read is trimmed to its CDR3 DNA, 45 bases read in frame from base 1. General findings and caveats noted by the study authors: In both the original and validation cohorts, the classifier was reported to diagnose cytomegalovirus status with high specificity and sensitivity. It was suggested by the authors that the approach could potentially be generalized to other disease states and immunological phenotypes. The 87-base-pair reads could not distinguish some IMGT-functional V segments, including TRBV6-2 and TRBV6-3, so those segments were excluded. A group of highly shared sequence variants was considered likely to be a technical artifact of the sequencing pipeline. Linkage disequilibrium might explain the correlated functional status among segregating V segments, but an unknown experimental factor could not be ruled out. At a false discovery rate of 0.05, a later analysis linked approximately 18,000 TCR beta sequences to specific HLA alleles. Compared with equally common non-associated chains, HLA-associated TCR beta chains in a later analysis were more clonally expanded and had lower generation probabilities. An association between a missense DCLRE1C variant and V-gene and J-gene trimming of TCR beta chains was found in a later genetic analysis and replicated in an independent cohort. The study gave a list of roughly 150 TCR beta chains associated with cytomegalovirus. Because counts were too low, about 18 rarely observed V segments, including chromosome 9 orphons, were left out of the earlier analysis of approximately 500 of the donors. When HLA alleles, especially DR and DQ, strongly co-occurred, TCR associations were difficult to assign to individual alleles. A further reported finding was that TCR beta sequences accurately predicted the HLA-A and HLA-B alleles for most subjects in the first cohort. Most TCR sequences were seen in very few donors, while some public TCRs were found in many individuals. Sequencing depth was assumed to be roughly uniform across donors in the presence/absence analyses, though that assumption may not hold. A later analysis reported that several top co-occurrence clusters appeared linked to parvovirus B19, influenza, CMV and Epstein-Barr virus. Broadly in line with IMGT annotations, most TCR beta V segments showed up in productive rearrangements about 87% or about 30% of the time in an earlier analysis of 587 of the donors. In this cohort, only TCR beta chains were sequenced, and detectable features were limited by the absence of alpha or paired-chain data. In vitro tests confirmed that a few of the cytomegalovirus-associated TCR beta chains recognize cytomegalovirus antigens. Because HLA typing was unavailable for some donors at each locus, only the typed subset was used in association tests. In a later analysis, most CMV-associated TCR beta chains were found to appear HLA-restricted, with HLA associations seemingly driven largely by CMV exposure. Immune exposure information for the cohort was limited to CMV serostatus. In a later analysis, the rate of TCR association differed among HLA loci, with DRB1 alleles having the most associated TCRs and HLA-C alleles having the fewest. Compared with the roughly 600-donor mean, donors in an Asian-associated ancestry cluster had fewer N-insertions in productive TCRs, according to a later genetic analysis.

Sequenced material: PBMCs. The source of this sequence is a man aged 45-60 years in good health and CMV-seronegative. The rearrangement combines TRBV28 with TRBJ1-2, with 10 bases matching TRBD1. The nucleotides are TGTGCCAGCAGTCAAGGGGACAGGGGCCACTATGGCTACACCTTC. Translated, this is CASSQGDRGHYGYTF.